Sequencing of this T cell receptor beta chain was carried out in a study of T cells in Graves' hyperthyroidism and ophthalmopathy. At the level of the study: Peripheral blood was acquired at first diagnosis, ahead of any therapy whatsoever.

The table lists this clonotype with a few counts. Its antigen is as yet unknown. An end of the junction does not agree with germline; a read error may underlie this. RNA transcripts served as the template for amplifying TCR beta CDR3 regions. With the HTBI primer set, the TCR CDR3 went through a first round of RT-PCR. In TCRdb, the multiplex PCR reads were re-called with MiXCR into one record per CDR3 protein. The sample shows 550,000 to 800,000 distinct CDR3 sequences, 15% to 20% of them seen only once. The study, taken as a whole, reports: Blood also contained most expanded thyroid clonotypes above 0.001.

CDR1 SGHTA and CDR2 FQGNSA come from the germline V gene. This CDR3 is built from 14 residues. Absent ophthalmopathy progression within 18 months defined stable Graves' hyperthyroidism. 10 ml fresh peripheral blood yielded the PBMCs. The receptor's source is a man in his forties or fifties with Graves' hyperthyroidism. The specimen was blood. V gene TRBV7-2 combines with J gene TRBJ2-4, with unresolved D. The CDR3 here is CASRLDLGRDIQYF. The CDR3 DNA reads as TGTGCCAGCAGGTTAGACCTGGGAAGGGACATTCAGTACTTC.